Below, 6 T cell receptor beta chains from the same sample are listed, as sequenced in a study of T-cell reconstitution after alpha-beta-depleted transplantation in children. A TCRbeta library incorporating unique molecular identifiers was prepared. Via MiXCR, TCRdb re-called the PCR reads, giving one row per CDR3 protein. The sample yields roughly 220,000 distinct CDR3 sequences, around 8.9% seen once. This material consisted of PBMCs from the stem cell graft donor, taken from the stem cell graft. These receptors were obtained from a human donor who donated a stem cell graft to a child with SCID.

Many counts were recorded for this clonotype. The V and J genes are TRBV5-1 and TRBJ2-5; 9 bases map to TRBD2. Germline CDR1 SGHRS, CDR2 YFSETQ. The junction had 4 bases not matched to a gene; V was cut back by 0 bases and J by 4 bases. CDR3 length equals 15 residues. The CDR3 loop is CASSLGPAGGETQYF. Here the CDR3 DNA reads TGCGCCAGCAGCTTGGGGCCAGCGGGGGGAGAGACCCAGTACTTC.

In its sample, this clonotype was seen many times. J is TRBJ2-3 and V is TRBV7-2; 7 bases align to TRBD2. This CDR3 comprises 19 residues. The junction had 18 bases not matched to a gene; V was cut back by 4 bases and J by 2 bases. Germline V gene lookup returns CDR1 SGHTA and CDR2 FQGNSA. CDR3 region: CASSSKGRSAGDYTDTQYF. The CDR3 DNA is TGTGCCAGCAGCTCGAAAGGGCGGTCGGCGGGGGACTACACAGATACGCAGTATTTT.

This clonotype showed up many times. This chain links TRBV20-1 with TRBJ2-5; perhaps TRBD2 as D (7 bases). The CDR3 extends over 14 amino acids. Germline V CDR1 and CDR2: DFQATT, SNEGSKA (reference sequence). V dropped 1 base and J dropped 1 base, with 10 bases sitting between them. The CDR3 DNA reads as TGCAGTGCTAGAGCGGGGGGCCTCCAAGAGACCCAGTACTTC. Amino acids: CSARAGGLQETQYF.

This clonotype was detected ten times or more. V gene TRBV5-6 combines with J gene TRBJ2-5, with D perhaps TRBD1 or TRBD2 (5 bases each). CDR3 length equals 13 residues. CDR1 is SGHDT and CDR2 is YYEEEE in the germline V gene. The V end lost 0 bases, the J end lost 5 bases, and 8 bases lay between the germline ends. The CDR3 DNA is TGTGCCAGCAGCTTGGTAGGGGACGAGACCCAGTACTTC. Amino acids: CASSLVGDETQYF.

This clonotype was recorded at least ten times. The chain links TRBV5-1 to TRBJ1-4; TRBD1 matches 8 bases. In germline, CDR1 is SGHRS, CDR2 YFSETQ. J was trimmed by 0 bases and V by 1 base; bases with no gene match: 8. The CDR3 has 18 amino acids. The CDR3 is CASSLFGTGQATNEKLFF. CDR3 coding DNA: TGCGCCAGCAGCTTGTTCGGGACAGGTCAAGCAACTAATGAAAAACTGTTTTTT.

This clonotype was counted ten times or more. The chain joins TRBV24-1 to TRBJ2-2, with D unresolved. The CDR3 length is 14 residues. The V end lost 1 base, the J end lost 6 bases, and 8 bases lay between the germline ends. The germline V gene encodes CDR1 KGHDR and CDR2 SFDVKD. CDR3 DNA: TGTGCCACCAGTGATTTTTGGGAAGCCGGGGAGCTGTTTTTT. It codes for CATSDFWEAGELFF.